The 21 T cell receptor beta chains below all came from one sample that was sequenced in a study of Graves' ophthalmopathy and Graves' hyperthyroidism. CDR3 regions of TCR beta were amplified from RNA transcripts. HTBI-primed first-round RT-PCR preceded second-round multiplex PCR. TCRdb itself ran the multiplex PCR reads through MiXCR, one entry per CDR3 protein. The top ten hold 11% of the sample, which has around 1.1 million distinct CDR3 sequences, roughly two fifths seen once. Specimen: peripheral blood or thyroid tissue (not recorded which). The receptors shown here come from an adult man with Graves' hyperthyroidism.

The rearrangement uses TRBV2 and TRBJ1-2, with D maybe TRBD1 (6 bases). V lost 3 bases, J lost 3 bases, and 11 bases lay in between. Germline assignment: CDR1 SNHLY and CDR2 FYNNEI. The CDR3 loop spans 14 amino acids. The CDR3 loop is CASSEVQGYYGYTF. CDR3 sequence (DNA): TGTGCCAGCAGTGAGGTACAGGGCTACTATGGCTACACCTTC.

The CDR3 DNA sequence: TGTGCCAGCAGCTTGGCGGACAGGGGGCCCACTGAAGCTTTCTTT. Amino acid sequence: CASSLADRGPTEAFF. The V and J genes are TRBV7-9 and TRBJ1-1, with 11 bases that match TRBD1. J lost 4 bases, V lost 3 bases, and 4 bases had no gene match. This CDR3 has 15 amino acids. Germline CDR1 and CDR2: SEHNR and FQNEAQ (reference sequence).

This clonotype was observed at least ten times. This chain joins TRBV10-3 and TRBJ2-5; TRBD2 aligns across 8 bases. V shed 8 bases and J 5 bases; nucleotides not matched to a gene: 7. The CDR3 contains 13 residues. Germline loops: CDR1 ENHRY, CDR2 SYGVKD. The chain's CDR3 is CAIATSVLETQYF. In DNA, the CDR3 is TGTGCCATCGCGACTAGCGTTCTGGAGACCCAGTACTTC.

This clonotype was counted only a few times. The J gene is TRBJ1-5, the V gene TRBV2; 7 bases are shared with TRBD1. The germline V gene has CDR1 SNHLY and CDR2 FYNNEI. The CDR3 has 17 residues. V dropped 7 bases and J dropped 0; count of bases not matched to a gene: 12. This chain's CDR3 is CASTLLQGTYSNQPQHF. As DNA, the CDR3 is TGTGCCAGCACCCTCCTACAGGGGACCTATAGCAATCAGCCCCAGCATTTT.

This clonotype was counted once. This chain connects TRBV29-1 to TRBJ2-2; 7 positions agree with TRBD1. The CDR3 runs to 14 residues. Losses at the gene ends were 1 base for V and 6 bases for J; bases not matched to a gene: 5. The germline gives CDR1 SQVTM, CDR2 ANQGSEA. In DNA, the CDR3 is TGCAGCGTTGAAGTAGTCACAGGGGCCGGGGAGCTGTTTTTT. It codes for CSVEVVTGAGELFF.

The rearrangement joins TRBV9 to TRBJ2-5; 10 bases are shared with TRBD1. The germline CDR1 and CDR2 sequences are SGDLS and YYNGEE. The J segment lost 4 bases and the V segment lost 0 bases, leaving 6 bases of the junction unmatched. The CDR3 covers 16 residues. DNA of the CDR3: TGTGCCAGCAGCGTAGATGGGGACAGGGGCGGAGAGACCCAGTACTTC. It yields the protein CASSVDGDRGGETQYF.

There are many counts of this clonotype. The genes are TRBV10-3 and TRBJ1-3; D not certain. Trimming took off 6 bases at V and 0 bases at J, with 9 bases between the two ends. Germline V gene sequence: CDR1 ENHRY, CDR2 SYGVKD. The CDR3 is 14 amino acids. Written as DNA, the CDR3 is TGTGCCATCAGGGGCCCGGGCTCTGGAAACACCATATATTTT. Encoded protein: CAIRGPGSGNTIYF.

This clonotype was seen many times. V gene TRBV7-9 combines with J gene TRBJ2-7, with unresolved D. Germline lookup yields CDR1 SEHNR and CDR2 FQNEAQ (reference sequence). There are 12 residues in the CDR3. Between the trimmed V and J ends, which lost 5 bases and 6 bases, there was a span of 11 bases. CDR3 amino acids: CASSREVGEQYF. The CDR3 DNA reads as TGTGCCAGCAGCCGAGAGGTCGGCGAGCAGTACTTC.

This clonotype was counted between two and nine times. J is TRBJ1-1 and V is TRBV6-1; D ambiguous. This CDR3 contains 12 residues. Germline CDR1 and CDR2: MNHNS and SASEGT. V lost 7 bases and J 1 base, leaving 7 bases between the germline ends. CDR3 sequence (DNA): TGTGCCAGCATAGACCGGAACACTGAAGCTTTCTTT. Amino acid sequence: CASIDRNTEAFF.

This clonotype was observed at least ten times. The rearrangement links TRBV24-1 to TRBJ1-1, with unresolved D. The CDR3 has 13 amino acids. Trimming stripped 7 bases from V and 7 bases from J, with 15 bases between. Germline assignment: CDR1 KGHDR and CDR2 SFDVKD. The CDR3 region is CATRAGGVGEAFF. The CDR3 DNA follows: TGTGCCACCAGGGCCGGTGGTGTGGGTGAAGCTTTCTTT.

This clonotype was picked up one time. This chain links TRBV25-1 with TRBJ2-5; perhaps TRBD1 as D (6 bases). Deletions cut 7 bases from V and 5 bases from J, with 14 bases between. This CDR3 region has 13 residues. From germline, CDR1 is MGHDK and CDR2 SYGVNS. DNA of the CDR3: TGTGCCAGCACCCGAACAGGGCGGGAGACCCAGTACTTC. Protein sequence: CASTRTGRETQYF.

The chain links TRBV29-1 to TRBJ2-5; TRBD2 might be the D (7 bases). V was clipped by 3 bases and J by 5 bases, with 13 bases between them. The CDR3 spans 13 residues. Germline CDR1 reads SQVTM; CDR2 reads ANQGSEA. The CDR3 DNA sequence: TGCAGCGTTGATGGGGGGGCCGGCGAGACCCAGTACTTC. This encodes CSVDGGAGETQYF.

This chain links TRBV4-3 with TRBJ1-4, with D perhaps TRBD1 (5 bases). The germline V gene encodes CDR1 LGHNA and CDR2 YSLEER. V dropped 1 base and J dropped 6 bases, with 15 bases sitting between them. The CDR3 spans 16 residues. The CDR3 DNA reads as TGCGCCAGCAGCCAAGTTTTTGGGACCGGGGATGAAAAACTGTTTTTT. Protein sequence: CASSQVFGTGDEKLFF.

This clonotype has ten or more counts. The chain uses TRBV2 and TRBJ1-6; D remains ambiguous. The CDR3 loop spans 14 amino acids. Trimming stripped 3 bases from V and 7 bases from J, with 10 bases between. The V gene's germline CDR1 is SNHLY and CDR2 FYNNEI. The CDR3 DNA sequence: TGTGCCAGCAGTGATACCGGCGGAAATTCACCCCTCCACTTT. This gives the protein CASSDTGGNSPLHF.

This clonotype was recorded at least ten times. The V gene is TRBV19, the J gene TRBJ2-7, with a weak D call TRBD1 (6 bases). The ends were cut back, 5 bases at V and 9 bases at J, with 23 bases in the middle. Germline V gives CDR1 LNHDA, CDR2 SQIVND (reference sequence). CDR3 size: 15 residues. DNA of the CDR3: TGTGCCAGTAGTCCCGGGACAATTGGATGGGATCGGCAGTACTTC. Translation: CASSPGTIGWDRQYF. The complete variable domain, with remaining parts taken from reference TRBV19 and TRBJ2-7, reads DGGITQSPKYLFRKEGQNVTLSCEQNLNHDAMYWYRQDPGQGLRLIYYSQIVNDFQKGDIAEGYSVSREKKESFPLTVTSAQKNPTAFYLCASSPGTIGWDRQYFGPGTRLTVT.

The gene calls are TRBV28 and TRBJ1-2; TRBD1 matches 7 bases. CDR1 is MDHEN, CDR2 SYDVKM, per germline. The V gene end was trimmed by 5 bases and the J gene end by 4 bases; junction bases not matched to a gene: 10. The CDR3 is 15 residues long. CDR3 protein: CASSLGGQAFYGYTF. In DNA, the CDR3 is TGTGCCAGCAGTCTAGGCGGACAGGCCTTCTATGGCTACACCTTC.

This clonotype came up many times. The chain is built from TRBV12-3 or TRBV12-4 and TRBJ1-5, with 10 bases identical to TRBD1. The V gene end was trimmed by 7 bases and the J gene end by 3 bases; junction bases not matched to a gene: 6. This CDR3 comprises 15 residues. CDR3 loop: CASKSGTGVNQPQHF. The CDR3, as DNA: TGTGCCAGCAAATCCGGGACAGGGGTCAATCAGCCCCAGCATTTT.

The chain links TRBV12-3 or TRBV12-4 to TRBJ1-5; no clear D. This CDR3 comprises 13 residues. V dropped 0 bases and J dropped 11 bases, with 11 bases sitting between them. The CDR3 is CASSLAGYGTQHF. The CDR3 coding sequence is TGTGCCAGCAGTTTAGCGGGGTACGGAACCCAGCATTTT.

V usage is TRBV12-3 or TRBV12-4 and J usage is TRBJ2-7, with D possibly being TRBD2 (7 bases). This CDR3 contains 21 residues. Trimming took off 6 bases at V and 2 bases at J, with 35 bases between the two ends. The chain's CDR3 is CASSHPFSTGDSGHWTYEQYF. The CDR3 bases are TGTGCCAGCAGCCACCCATTTTCGACAGGAGATAGCGGGCATTGGACCTACGAGCAGTACTTC.

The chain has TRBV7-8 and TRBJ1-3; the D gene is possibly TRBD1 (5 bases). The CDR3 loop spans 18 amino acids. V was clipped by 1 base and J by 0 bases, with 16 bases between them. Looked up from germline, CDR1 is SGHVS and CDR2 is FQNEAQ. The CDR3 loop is CASSLVRFGGSSGNTIYF. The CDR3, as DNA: TGTGCCAGCAGCTTAGTGCGTTTTGGGGGTAGCTCTGGAAACACCATATATTTT.

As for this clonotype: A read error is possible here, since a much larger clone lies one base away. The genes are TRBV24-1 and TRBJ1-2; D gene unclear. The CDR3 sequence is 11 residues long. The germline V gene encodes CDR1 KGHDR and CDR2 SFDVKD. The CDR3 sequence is CATSFGQVYAF. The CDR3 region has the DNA TGTGCCACCAGCTTCGGCCAGGTGTACGCCTTC.